This TCR beta chain came from a study of T cells in Graves' hyperthyroidism and ophthalmopathy. At the level of the study: At the time of initial diagnosis and before any treatment, peripheral blood was collected.

There were TCR beta CDR3 regions amplified from RNA transcripts. An initial round of RT-PCR targeting the TCR CDR3 relied on the HTBI primer set. TCRdb itself ran the multiplex PCR reads through MiXCR, one entry per CDR3 protein. The sample yields roughly 380,000 distinct CDR3 sequences, approximately 13% seen once. A few counts support this clonotype. The CDR3 is 14 amino acids. V was clipped by 4 bases and J by 3 bases; unmatched bases: 6. Germline CDR1 SGHRS, CDR2 YFSETQ. V gene TRBV5-1 combines with J gene TRBJ2-5, with TRBD1 matching over 7 bases. Material for sequencing was blood. This sequence originates from a man younger than 40 with Graves' hyperthyroidism that later progressed to Graves' ophthalmopathy. CDR3 sequence (DNA): TGCGCCAGCAGCCCCGGGACAGCCGAAGAGACCCAGTACTTC. Its protein is CASSPGTAEETQYF.